This paragraph reports one T cell receptor beta chain. This entry comes from a study of blood T cell repertoires in COVID-19. Study information: Samples representing acute and convalescent COVID-19 were sourced from the United States, Italy and Spain. Sample material is recorded as cDNA or gDNA derived from T cells, B-cell-depleted T cells, or PBMCs.

V lost 1 base and J 8 bases, leaving 9 bases between the germline ends. The CDR3 totals 13 residues. Germline V gene lookup returns CDR1 SGHAT and CDR2 FQDESV (reference sequence). Patients from Seattle were sampled longitudinally, starting during active infection. In the authors' methods: Cell counts per sample came from amplifying reference gene primers. TCRdb's copy holds only in-frame clones and misses some; the assay was immunoSEQ multiplex PCR. V, J and clone size are taken as reported in that table, and D and trimming were inferred from the DNA itself. The table lists more than 85,000 clones, approximately 90% of them singletons.

This chain links TRBV11-1 with TRBJ2-1; D remains unclear. The origin of this receptor is a human donor with COVID-19, enrolled during active disease. The donor label of this sample is uncertain. What was sequenced was peripheral blood. CDR3 sequence: CASSLGGRDEQFF. The CDR3, as DNA: TGTGCCAGCAGCTTAGGCGGTCGGGATGAGCAGTTCTTC.